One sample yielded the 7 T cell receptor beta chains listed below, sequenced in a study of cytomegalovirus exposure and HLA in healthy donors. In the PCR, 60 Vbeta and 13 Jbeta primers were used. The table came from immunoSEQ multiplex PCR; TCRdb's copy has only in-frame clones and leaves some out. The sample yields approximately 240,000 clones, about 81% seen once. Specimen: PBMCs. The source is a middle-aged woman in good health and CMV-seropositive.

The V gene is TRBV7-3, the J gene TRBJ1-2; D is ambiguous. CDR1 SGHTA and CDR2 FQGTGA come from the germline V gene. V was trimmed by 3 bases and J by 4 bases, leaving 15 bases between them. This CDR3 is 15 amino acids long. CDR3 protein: CASSLGSGGGYGYTF. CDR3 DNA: TGTGCCAGCAGCTTGGGTAGCGGTGGCGGCTATGGCTACACCTTC.

CDR3 sequence reads: CASSTQETQYF. DNA for the CDR3: TGTGCCAGCTCAACACAAGAGACCCAGTACTTC. The chain joins TRBV18 to TRBJ2-5; D is uncertain. This CDR3 spans 11 amino acids. V lost 5 bases to trimming and J lost 2 bases, with 3 bases between them. Germline V gene lookup returns CDR1 KGHSH and CDR2 LQKENI.

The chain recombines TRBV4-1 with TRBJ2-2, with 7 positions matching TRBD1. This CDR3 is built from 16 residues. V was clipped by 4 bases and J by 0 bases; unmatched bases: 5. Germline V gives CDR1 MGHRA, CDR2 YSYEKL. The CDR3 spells CASSLWGQSNTGELFF. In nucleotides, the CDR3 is TGCGCCAGCAGCCTCTGGGGACAGTCGAACACCGGGGAGCTGTTTTTT.

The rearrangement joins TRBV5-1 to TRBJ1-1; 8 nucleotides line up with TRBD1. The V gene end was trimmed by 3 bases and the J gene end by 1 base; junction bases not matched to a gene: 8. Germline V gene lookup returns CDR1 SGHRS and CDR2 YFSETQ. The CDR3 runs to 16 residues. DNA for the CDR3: TGCGCCAGCAGCTCGGGACAGGCCCGTGAGAACACTGAAGCTTTCTTT. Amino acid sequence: CASSSGQARENTEAFF.

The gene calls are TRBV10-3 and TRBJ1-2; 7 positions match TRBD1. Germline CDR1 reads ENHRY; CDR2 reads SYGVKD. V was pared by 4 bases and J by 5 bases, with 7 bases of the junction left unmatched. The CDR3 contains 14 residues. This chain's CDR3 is CAISVNRGWYGYTF. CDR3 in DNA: TGTGCCATCAGTGTTAACAGGGGATGGTATGGCTACACCTTC.

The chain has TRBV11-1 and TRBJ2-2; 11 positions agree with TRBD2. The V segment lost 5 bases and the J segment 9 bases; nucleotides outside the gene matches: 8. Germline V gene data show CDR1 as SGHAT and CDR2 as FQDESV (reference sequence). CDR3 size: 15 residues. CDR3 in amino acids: CASSHGTTSGRELFF. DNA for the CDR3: TGTGCCAGCAGCCACGGGACGACTAGCGGGAGGGAGCTGTTTTTT.

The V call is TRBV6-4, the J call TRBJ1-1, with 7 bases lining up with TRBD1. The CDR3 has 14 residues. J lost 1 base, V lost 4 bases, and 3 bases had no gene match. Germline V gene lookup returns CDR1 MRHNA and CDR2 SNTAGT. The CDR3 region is CASSVQGGNTEAFF. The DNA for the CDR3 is TGTGCCAGCAGTGTCCAGGGGGGGAACACTGAAGCTTTCTTT.